A single T cell receptor (beta chain) is shown here with its context. Which antigen it targets is not known. No base-level quality is on record; no much larger clone is a single base apart. The V end loses 6 bases and the J end loses 9 bases, and a stretch of 18 bases separates them. Sequences LNHDA (CDR1) and SQIVND (CDR2) are obtained from the germline V gene (reference sequence). Measured from the cysteine to the phenylalanine, the CDR3 is 14 residues long. Here the CDR3 DNA is all that survives: 42 bases in frame from base 1. The CDR3 regions of human TCRbeta chains were analyzed by immunosequencing. The authors' analysis ran thus. Repertoire TCRs were checked for matches against a reference library of SARS-CoV-2-specific TCRs that had been generated using the MIRA antigen-specificity platform. Breadth was defined as the fraction of unique TCRs that were SARS-CoV-2-associated, and depth was defined as the fraction of total T cells that were SARS-CoV-2-associated. Each spike-specific TCR was assigned to its reactive spike region and to a CD4 or CD8 class using the MIRA data. Log10-transformed breadth and depth values were compared by one-way ANOVA with Sidak's multiple comparisons tests. The source is immuneACCESS, and TCRdb retained only in-frame sequences with V and J called. Part of the clones is not carried over; for the studies checked, unresolved V genes explain less than half of this, and the remainder is unexplained. For V, J and clone size, that table is used; D and trimming come from the DNA. Recorded for this sample are approximately 120,000 clones; approximately 90% of them occurred a single time. The ten largest clones take up 11% of the sample.

These data belong to a study of T cell responses to AZD1222 COVID-19 vaccine (dated by TCRdb to about 2021). At the level of the whole study: A total of more than 230 trial participants underwent TCR sequencing, of whom 200 to 220 had received two doses of AZD1222 and around 25 had received two doses of the MenACWY control vaccine. Trial participants were enrolled by age into subgroups of 18-55, 56-69 and 70-plus years, and around 140, 26 and 57 TCR-sequenced participants, respectively, were included in these subgroups.

The time point label on this specimen signifies: baseline before first vaccination. Interpreted using the paper, the treatment or condition label stands for: meningococcal conjugate vaccine given as trial control. The vaccinee samples were drawn from two UK trials, COV001 and COV002, one of which was a single-blind randomized controlled phase 2/3 trial testing AZD1222 (ChAdOx1 nCoV-19) in healthy adults. For TCRbeta chain sequencing, PBMC samples from trial participants were taken at day 0 and at day 28 after the second dose. What the authors observed across the whole study: Epitopes outside the regions mutated in the B.1.351 and B.1.1.7 variants were reportedly recognized by nearly half of the unique spike-specific TCRs. Vaccine-associated CD4 TCRs spanned the whole spike protein, with dominant responses in regions 160-218 and 743-854. In the small 56-69-year group, the increase in depth fell short of significance, most likely because of low power. Conclusions about previously exposed vaccinees are limited because only five to seven AZD1222 recipients were SARS-CoV-2 seropositive at baseline. After two AZD1222 doses, spike-specific TCR breadth and depth were significantly higher than at day 0 and than in MenACWY recipients. Because no samples from the day 14 peak response were available, repertoires could be characterized only after the peak T cell response. Participants were mostly white British, with more females than males. The authors suggested clonal diversity may have been underestimated.

The sample here was peripheral blood, taken on day 0 of MenACWY control vaccination. The chain employs TRBV19 and TRBJ2-1; there is no confident call for the D gene. This clonotype originated in an adult in good health. This receptor carries the CDR3 CASRQDQRWGEQFF. The DNA is TGTGCCAGTAGGCAGGACCAAAGATGGGGTGAGCAGTTCTTC.